The 9 T cell receptor beta chains reported below all come from one sample, sequenced in a study of CD8 T cells in Susac syndrome. RNA, at about 0.5 to 1 ug, was reverse transcribed with random hexamers. TCRdb called the immunoSEQ multiplex PCR reads again in MiXCR, with one record for every CDR3 protein. The table has roughly 60,000 distinct CDR3 sequences, 85% to 95% seen once. Sequenced material: CD8+ T cells from PBMCs. Receptors were obtained from a human donor in good health.

The rearrangement links TRBV7-9 to TRBJ2-3, with 7 bases identical to TRBD1. Germline trimming cut 5 bases from V and 1 base from J; bases unmatched to any gene: 9. Germline CDR1 is SEHNR and CDR2 is FQNEAQ (reference sequence). This CDR3 has 16 residues. The CDR3 protein is CASSPTSGGGTDTQYF. The CDR3 DNA reads as TGTGCCAGCAGCCCGACCTCAGGGGGAGGCACAGATACGCAGTATTTT.

In its sample, this clonotype was seen once. The genes are TRBV20-1 and TRBJ1-2, with D tentatively TRBD1 (5 bases). Germline V gives CDR1 DFQATT, CDR2 SNEGSKA (reference sequence). There are 15 residues in the CDR3. Trimming took off 5 bases at V and 3 bases at J, with 19 bases between the two ends. The CDR3 nucleotides read TGCAGTGCTCCCTTCCCGGACAAGACCTACTATGGCTACACCTTC. Translation: CSAPFPDKTYYGYTF.

Here the CDR3 reads CASSLNRHTGELFF. The DNA for the CDR3 is TGTGCCAGCAGCTTAAACAGGCACACCGGGGAGCTGTTTTTT. V usage is TRBV7-3 and J usage is TRBJ2-2; TRBD1 might be the D (5 bases). The CDR3 runs to 14 residues. Germline V gene lookup returns CDR1 SGHTA and CDR2 FQGTGA. V was cut by 1 base and J by 3 bases, with 6 bases left in between. Supplemented by reference TRBV7-3 and TRBJ2-2, the full variable domain reads GAGVSQTPSNKVTEKGKYVELRCDPISGHTALYWYRQSLGQGPEFLIYFQGTGAADDSGLPNDRFFAVRPEGSVSTLKIQRTERGDSAVYLCASSLNRHTGELFFGEGSRLTVL.

V usage is TRBV10-3 and J usage is TRBJ2-2; D is unclear. The germline V and J ends were trimmed by 6 bases and 5 bases, with 7 bases remaining between them. The germline gives CDR1 ENHRY, CDR2 SYGVKD. The CDR3 consists of 12 residues. The CDR3 protein is CAISLLTGELFF. CDR3 coding DNA: TGTGCCATCAGCCTATTAACCGGGGAGCTGTTTTTT.

This chain joins TRBV7-8 and TRBJ2-3; 9 bases are a match to TRBD2. CDR1 is SGHVS and CDR2 is FQNEAQ in the germline V gene. V gave up 4 bases and J gave up 0 bases; unmatched junction bases: 5. The CDR3 has 16 residues. CDR3 bases: TGTGCCAGCAGCTCCCGACTAGCGGAGAGCACAGATACGCAGTATTTT. This gives the protein CASSSRLAESTDTQYF.

The rearrangement links TRBV7-2 to TRBJ1-5, with 10 bases identical to TRBD1. The CDR3 has 17 residues. CDR1 and CDR2 (germline): SGHTA, FQGNSA. V shed 3 bases, J shed 7 bases, and the junction held 12 bases outside the gene matches. CDR3 sequence: CASSFPDRGRLGQPQHF. DNA for the CDR3: TGTGCCAGCAGCTTCCCCGACAGGGGGCGCCTAGGACAGCCCCAGCATTTT.

The CDR3 DNA is TGTGCCAGTAGTATAGGCGGGACAGGGGCCTATTATAGCAATCAGCCCCAGCATTTT. This encodes CASSIGGTGAYYSNQPQHF. This chain connects TRBV19 to TRBJ1-5; 10 nucleotides match TRBD1. V shed 1 base and J 0 bases; nucleotides not matched to a gene: 9. From germline, CDR1 is LNHDA and CDR2 SQIVND (reference sequence). The CDR3 consists of 19 residues.

The V gene is TRBV20-1, the J gene TRBJ2-7; 8 bases line up with TRBD2. Trimming took 3 bases from V and 3 from J; bases not matched to a gene: 7. This CDR3 spans 14 amino acids. Germline CDR1 is DFQATT and CDR2 is SNEGSKA (reference sequence). The CDR3 DNA is TGCAGTGCTAGCTCCGGGGGGGACCTCTACGAGCAGTACTTC. This codes for CSASSGGDLYEQYF.

The V call is TRBV23-1, the J call TRBJ2-7; no firm D call. TRBV23-1 is noted as an ORF with a role that remains uncertain. V was cut by 0 bases and J by 0 bases, with 12 bases left in between. The CDR3 extends over 16 amino acids. As DNA, the CDR3 is TGCGCCAGCAGTCAATCGAGGCAGCCGAGCTCCTACGAGCAGTACTTC. This sequence encodes CASSQSRQPSSYEQYF.